The clone carrying this T cell receptor (beta chain) appeared a few times. A much larger clone sits a single nucleotide away, making a read error possible. The sample comes from a study of tumor-infiltrating lymphocytes in primary liver carcinoma. Study overall: The patients, men and women alike, were aged 30 to 69 years. Maximum tumor diameters ranged from roughly 4 to 10 cm, stage T1-T3 N0M0.

TCR beta cDNA came from approximately 0.55 ug total RNA, primed with a constant-region primer. Libraries for TCR beta were built through three nested multiplex PCR rounds, which together made up a slightly modified ARM-PCR procedure. TCRdb independently ran MiXCR on the multiplex PCR reads; one entry per CDR3 protein. The sample has about 330,000 distinct CDR3 sequences; almost 65% are singletons. Germline DNA was also extracted, with blood RNA taken from unsorted whole blood. Investigators obtained 3.5 to 4.5 milliliters of peripheral blood ahead of surgery. The clonotype originates from a man aged 35-49 years with primary liver carcinoma and hepatitis B virus infection. The sample taken for sequencing was peripheral blood.

The CDR3 here is CVSTLSNTNYGYTF. The CDR3 region has the DNA TGTGTCAGCACTCTGTCGAACACGAACTATGGCTACACCTTC. This chain uses TRBV6-6 with TRBJ1-2; D is unclear. The CDR3 sequence is 14 residues long. Germline CDR1 and CDR2: MNHNY and SVGAGI (reference sequence).